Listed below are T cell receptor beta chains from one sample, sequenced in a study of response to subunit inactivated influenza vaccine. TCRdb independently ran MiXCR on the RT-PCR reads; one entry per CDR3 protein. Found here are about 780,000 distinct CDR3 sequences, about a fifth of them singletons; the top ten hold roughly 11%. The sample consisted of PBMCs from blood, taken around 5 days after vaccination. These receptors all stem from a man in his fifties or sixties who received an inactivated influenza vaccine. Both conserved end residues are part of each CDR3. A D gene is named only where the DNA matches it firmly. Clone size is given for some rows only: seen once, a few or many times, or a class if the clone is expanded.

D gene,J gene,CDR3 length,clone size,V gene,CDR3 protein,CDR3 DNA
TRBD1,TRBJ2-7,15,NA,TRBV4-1,CASSYGGQAPYEQYF,TGCGCCAGCAGCTACGGTGGACAGGCGCCTTACGAGCAGTACTTC
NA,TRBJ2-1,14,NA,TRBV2,CASSESVYQETQFF,TGTGCCAGCAGTGAATCCGTCTACCAAGAGACCCAGTTCTTC
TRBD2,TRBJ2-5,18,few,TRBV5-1,CASSRLAGGPASQETQYF,TGCGCCAGCAGCCGTCTAGCGGGAGGGCCTGCCAGTCAAGAGACCCAGTACTTC
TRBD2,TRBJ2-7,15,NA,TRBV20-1,CSASPLAGGPYEQYF,TGCAGTGCTAGTCCACTAGCGGGAGGGCCGTACGAGCAGTACTTC
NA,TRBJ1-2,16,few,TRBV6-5,CASSYSKEGTGRGYTF,TGTGCCAGCAGTTACTCGAAAGAGGGGACGGGGCGGGGCTACACCTTC
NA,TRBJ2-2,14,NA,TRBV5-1,CASSPVRNTGELFF,TGCGCCAGCTCCCCGGTCAGAAACACCGGGGAGCTGTTTTTT
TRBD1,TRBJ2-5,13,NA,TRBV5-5,CASSTYRGETQYF,TGTGCCAGCAGCACCTACAGGGGCGAGACCCAGTACTTC
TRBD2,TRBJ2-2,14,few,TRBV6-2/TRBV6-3,CARDRASGAGELFF,TGTGCCAGGGATCGGGCTAGCGGAGCCGGGGAGCTGTTTTTT
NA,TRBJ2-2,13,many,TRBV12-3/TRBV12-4,CASRELGTGELFF,TGTGCCAGCAGGGAATTGGGCACCGGGGAGCTGTTTTTT
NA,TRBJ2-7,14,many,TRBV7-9,CASSPRSESYEQYF,TGTGCCAGCAGCCCACGGTCTGAGTCCTACGAGCAGTACTTC
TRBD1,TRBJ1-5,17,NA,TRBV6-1,CGSSRTGDGYSNQPQHF,TGTGGCAGCAGTCGGACAGGGGATGGTTATAGCAATCAGCCCCAGCATTTT
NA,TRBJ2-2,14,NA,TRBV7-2,CASSLEARTGELFF,TGTGCCAGCAGCTTAGAGGCTAGAACCGGGGAGCTGTTTTTT
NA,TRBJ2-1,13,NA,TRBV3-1,CASSQVRGAEQFF,TGTGCCAGCAGCCAAGTTCGGGGCGCTGAGCAGTTCTTC
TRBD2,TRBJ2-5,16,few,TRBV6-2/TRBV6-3,CASSPRTSGSQRGQYF,TGTGCCAGCAGTCCTCGGACTAGCGGGAGCCAAAGGGGCCAGTACTTC
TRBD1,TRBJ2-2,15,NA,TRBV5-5,CASSPRQGAAGELFF,TGTGCCAGCAGCCCAAGGCAGGGGGCTGCCGGGGAGCTGTTTTTT
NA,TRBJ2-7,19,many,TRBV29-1,CSVVRTVERRPFGSYEQYF,TGCAGCGTTGTGAGAACTGTGGAACGGAGACCATTTGGGTCCTACGAGCAGTACTTC
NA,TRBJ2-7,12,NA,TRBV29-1,CSVVLGAREQYF,TGCAGCGTTGTTCTCGGGGCGCGGGAGCAGTACTTC
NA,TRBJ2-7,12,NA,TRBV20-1,CSARDHLREQYF,TGCAGTGCTAGAGATCACCTCCGGGAGCAGTACTTC
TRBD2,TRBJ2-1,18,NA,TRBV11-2,CASSPGRASGIPDNEQFF,TGTGCCAGCAGCCCAGGTCGGGCTAGCGGGATCCCGGACAATGAGCAGTTCTTC
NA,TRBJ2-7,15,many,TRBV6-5,CASSYSWAGLREQYF,TGTGCCAGCAGTTACTCTTGGGCAGGATTGCGCGAGCAGTACTTC
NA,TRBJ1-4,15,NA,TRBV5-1,CASSPDRPLNEKLFF,TGCGCCAGCAGCCCAGATAGGCCTCTTAATGAAAAACTGTTTTTT
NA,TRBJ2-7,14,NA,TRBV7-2,CASSLRGYGDEQYF,TGTGCCAGCAGCTTACGTGGATATGGCGACGAGCAGTACTTC
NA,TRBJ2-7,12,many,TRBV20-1,CSARTILAEQYF,TGCAGTGCTAGGACCATACTGGCCGAGCAGTACTTC
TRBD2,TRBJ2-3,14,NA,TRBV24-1,CATSDTGTSATQYF,TGTGCCACCAGTGACACCGGGACTAGCGCCACGCAGTATTTT
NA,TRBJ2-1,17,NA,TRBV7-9,CASILFPRQESYNEQFF,TGTGCCAGCATCCTCTTTCCTAGACAGGAGTCCTACAATGAGCAGTTCTTC
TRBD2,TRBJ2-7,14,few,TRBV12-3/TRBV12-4,CASSFETSPSEQYF,TGTGCCAGCAGTTTCGAGACTAGCCCAAGCGAGCAGTACTTC
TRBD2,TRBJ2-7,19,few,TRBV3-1,CASSQSPASGRAPWYEQYF,TGTGCCAGCAGCCAAAGCCCCGCTAGCGGGAGGGCCCCTTGGTACGAGCAGTACTTC
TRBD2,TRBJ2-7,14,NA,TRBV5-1,CASSMTSGGYEQYF,TGCGCCAGCAGCATGACTAGCGGGGGCTACGAGCAGTACTTC
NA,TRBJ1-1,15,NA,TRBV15,CATSREVTMNTEAFF,TGTGCCACCAGCAGGGAGGTCACAATGAACACTGAAGCTTTCTTT
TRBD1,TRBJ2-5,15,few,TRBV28,CASSLAVRGHETQYF,TGTGCCAGCAGTTTAGCGGTCAGGGGGCATGAGACCCAGTACTTC
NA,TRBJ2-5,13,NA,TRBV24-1,CATSENWAETQYF,TGTGCCACCAGTGAGAACTGGGCTGAGACCCAGTACTTC
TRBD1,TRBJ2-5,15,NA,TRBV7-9,CASSPPGQGTQTQYF,TGTGCCAGCAGCCCTCCGGGACAGGGGACACAGACCCAGTACTTC
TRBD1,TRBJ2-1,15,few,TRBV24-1,CATSAKDRGYNEQFF,TGTGCCACCAGTGCCAAGGACAGGGGTTACAATGAGCAGTTCTTC
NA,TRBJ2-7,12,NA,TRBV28,CASSTPSYEQYF,TGTGCCAGCAGCACACCCTCCTACGAGCAGTACTTC
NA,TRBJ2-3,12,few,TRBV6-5,CASKGITDTQYF,TGTGCCAGCAAGGGAATAACAGATACGCAGTATTTT
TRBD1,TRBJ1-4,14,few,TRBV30,CAWSTGQGNEKLFF,TGTGCCTGGAGTACCGGACAGGGAAATGAAAAACTGTTTTTT
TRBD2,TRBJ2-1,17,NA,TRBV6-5,CASSYFRGGWDYNEQFF,TGTGCCAGCAGTTACTTTCGCGGGGGGTGGGATTACAATGAGCAGTTCTTC